A selection of T cell receptor beta chains follows, all from one sample in a study of cytomegalovirus exposure and HLA in healthy donors. Measured with immunoSEQ multiplex PCR; TCRdb has only the in-frame clones, and not every one. The data show more than 55,000 clones, roughly 94% seen once. Sequences were obtained from PBMCs. The receptor set was obtained from a woman aged 18-29 years in good health and CMV-seronegative. The CDR3 runs from the conserved cysteine through the conserved F or W. A D gene is named only where the DNA matches it firmly. The listing skips clone size in some rows; elsewhere it reads once, few, many or a size class.

j_call,v_call,clone_size,d_call,cdr3_aa,cdr3_nt
TRBJ1-5,TRBV4-1,NA,NA,CASSLSGQPQHF,TGCGCCAGCAGCCTAAGCGGTCAGCCCCAGCATTTT
TRBJ1-6,TRBV4-3,NA,NA,CASSHLEGNSPLHF,TGCGCCAGCAGCCACTTGGAGGGGAATTCACCCCTCCACTTT
TRBJ2-2,TRBV6-5,NA,TRBD2,CASRRGLAGTGELFF,TGTGCCAGCAGGAGAGGACTAGCGGGCACCGGGGAGCTGTTTTTT
TRBJ1-6,TRBV7-8,NA,NA,CASSLAVGPRNSPLHF,TGTGCCAGCAGCCTCGCGGTGGGGCCGCGGAATTCACCCCTCCACTTT
TRBJ2-7,TRBV11-3,NA,NA,CASSGGPPTYEQYF,TGTGCCAGCAGCGGTGGGCCGCCGACCTACGAGCAGTACTTC
TRBJ2-1,TRBV29-1,NA,NA,CSVGGNEQFF,TGCAGCGTAGGGGGCAATGAGCAGTTCTTC
TRBJ1-5,TRBV19,NA,NA,CASSPGVGRNQPQHF,TGTGCCAGTAGTCCCGGGGTAGGGCGCAATCAGCCCCAGCATTTT
TRBJ2-5,TRBV11-2,NA,NA,CASSSGLLQETQYF,TGTGCCAGCAGCTCCGGACTGCTCCAAGAGACCCAGTACTTC
TRBJ2-4,TRBV7-9,NA,TRBD2,CASSFVPGLAGSKNIQYF,TGTGCCAGCAGCTTCGTTCCAGGACTAGCGGGGTCCAAAAACATTCAGTACTTC
TRBJ1-2,TRBV5-1,NA,NA,CASSLSASGLYGYTF,TGCGCCAGCAGCTTGTCGGCGTCAGGGCTCTATGGCTACACCTTC
TRBJ2-7,TRBV27,NA,TRBD1,CASSLIGTGGAEQYF,TGTGCCAGCAGTTTAATCGGGACAGGGGGCGCCGAGCAGTACTTC
TRBJ1-4,TRBV5-1,NA,TRBD1,CASSLAPGTDNEKLFF,TGCGCCAGCAGCTTGGCCCCGGGGACAGATAATGAAAAACTGTTTTTT
TRBJ1-2,TRBV29-1,NA,TRBD1,CSAGGKLTGVVHGYTF,TGCAGCGCTGGAGGAAAGTTGACAGGGGTGGTACATGGCTACACCTTC
TRBJ1-1,TRBV2,NA,NA,CASSKEQMNTEAFF,TGTGCCAGCAGCAAGGAGCAGATGAACACTGAAGCTTTCTTT
TRBJ2-7,TRBV11-2,NA,NA,CASSLAGPTYEQYF,TGTGCCAGCAGCTTAGCAGGGCCCACCTACGAGCAGTACTTC
TRBJ1-2,TRBV19,NA,NA,CASSTRDRGGYTF,TGTGCCAGTAGTACCCGTGACCGGGGGGGCTACACCTTC
TRBJ2-3,TRBV13,NA,TRBD1,CASSETGAGTDTQYF,TGTGCCAGCAGCGAGACAGGGGCCGGGACAGATACGCAGTATTTT
TRBJ2-3,TRBV28,NA,NA,CASSLRDTTDTQYF,TGTGCCAGCAGTTTACGGGACACGACAGATACGCAGTATTTT
TRBJ1-6,TRBV7-9,NA,NA,CASSFNLGLDSPLHF,TGTGCCAGCAGCTTCAATCTCGGGTTGGATTCACCCCTCCACTTT
TRBJ1-2,TRBV16,NA,NA,CASSQLMTGTNYGYTF,TGTGCCAGCAGCCAACTCATGACAGGAACTAACTATGGCTACACCTTC
TRBJ2-7,TRBV5-4,NA,NA,CASSRHYEQYF,TGTGCCAGCAGCCGACACTACGAGCAGTACTTC
TRBJ2-1,TRBV7-6,NA,NA,CASSLDRSFKQFF,TGTGCCAGCAGCTTAGACAGGAGCTTTAAGCAGTTCTTC
TRBJ2-7,TRBV5-8,NA,NA,CASAPGGSYEQYF,TGTGCCAGTGCCCCCGGAGGCTCCTACGAGCAGTACTTC
TRBJ1-2,TRBV5-1,NA,TRBD1,CASSSLDRVDGYTF,TGCGCCAGCAGCTCCCTGGACAGGGTTGATGGCTACACCTTC
TRBJ2-7,TRBV19,NA,NA,CASSIDHGAYEQYF,TGTGCCAGTAGTATAGATCATGGAGCCTACGAGCAGTACTTC
TRBJ1-5,TRBV7-6,NA,NA,CASSPQAYSNQPQHF,TGTGCCAGCAGCCCACAGGCCTATAGCAATCAGCCCCAGCATTTT
TRBJ1-1,TRBV18,NA,TRBD1,CASSLQGGTEAFF,TGTGCCAGCTCACTTCAGGGGGGCACTGAAGCTTTCTTT
TRBJ2-7,TRBV5-1,NA,NA,CASSSRGYEQYF,TGCGCCAGCAGCTCCAGAGGCTACGAGCAGTACTTC
TRBJ1-2,TRBV27,NA,NA,CASSDGQPGNYGYTF,TGTGCCAGCAGCGACGGCCAGCCCGGGAACTATGGCTACACCTTC
TRBJ1-3,TRBV20-1,NA,NA,CSPAAGNTIYF,TGCAGTCCCGCGGCTGGAAACACCATATATTTT
TRBJ2-1,TRBV7-3,NA,TRBD2,CASSLIAGVTYNEQFF,TGTGCCAGCAGCTTAATAGCGGGGGTCACCTACAATGAGCAGTTCTTC
TRBJ2-2,TRBV7-3,NA,TRBD2,CASSPGTSGGIVRELFF,TGTGCCAGCAGCCCTGGGACTAGCGGGGGGATCGTCCGGGAGCTGTTTTTT
TRBJ2-3,TRBV9,few,NA,CASSALQGTDTQYF,TGTGCCAGCAGCGCCCTACAGGGAACAGATACGCAGTATTTT
TRBJ1-6,TRBV5-4,NA,TRBD1,CASSLGDRGRNSPLHF,TGTGCCAGCAGCTTGGGCGACAGGGGACGTAATTCACCCCTCCACTTT
TRBJ1-1,TRBV4-2,NA,NA,CASSQDSIGGNTEAFF,TGTGCCAGCAGCCAAGATTCGATAGGGGGTAACACTGAAGCTTTCTTT
TRBJ2-1,TRBV6-4,NA,NA,CASSDSGGSDEQFF,TGTGCCAGCAGTGACTCAGGAGGGAGCGATGAGCAGTTCTTC
TRBJ1-4,TRBV18,NA,TRBD1,CASSPTGTGIATNEKLFF,TGTGCCAGCTCACCCACCGGGACAGGGATTGCAACTAATGAAAAACTGTTTTTT
TRBJ1-2,TRBV6-5,NA,TRBD1,CASKGDRGNYGYTF,TGTGCCAGCAAGGGGGACAGGGGGAACTATGGCTACACCTTC
TRBJ2-5,TRBV11-2,once,NA,CASSLHSSQTQYF,TGTGCCAGCAGCTTGCATAGTTCGCAGACCCAGTACTTC